The T cell receptor (beta chain) described here comes from a study of T cell changes during pregnancy in multiple sclerosis. The assay was immunoSEQ multiplex PCR, and TCRdb's table has in-frame clones only and misses some. The data contain roughly 75,000 clones, roughly 90% of them singletons. V dropped 5 bases and J dropped 7; count of bases not matched to a gene: 7. The CDR3 has 13 residues. Germline V lookup: CDR1 KGHSH, CDR2 LQKENI. The genes are TRBV18 and TRBJ1-1; 7 bases match TRBD1. Specimen: peripheral blood, collected before pregnancy. This receptor was obtained from a female donor with multiple sclerosis, enrolled in a pregnancy study. In DNA, the CDR3 is TGTGCCAGCTCAGAGGGACAGTGGAATGAAGCTTTCTTT. Protein product: CASSEGQWNEAFF.